This is a list of T cell receptor beta chains from one sample in a study of human T cells and chemical hapten exposure. TCRdb re-derived calls from the RACE reads in MiXCR, one entry per CDR3 protein. The sample holds approximately 260,000 distinct CDR3 sequences, 7% to 10% seen once. The sequenced sample was whole blood, obtained in connection with sensitization to the hapten diphenylcyclopropenone (DPC). These receptors all come from a middle-aged woman with alopecia areata. Some clones in this sample may be carry-over from other donors' samples. Both conserved end residues are part of each CDR3. A D gene is named only where the DNA matches it firmly. Size is stated for part of the rows, as once, few or many counts, or as a class when the clone is expanded.

size,J,V,D,CDR3,DNA
few,TRBJ1-1,TRBV7-9,-,CASSLRGAMTEAFF,TGTGCCAGCAGCTTAAGGGGGGCGATGACTGAAGCTTTCTTT
few,TRBJ1-1,TRBV13,-,CASSATRISVAFF,TGTGCCAGCAGCGCTACCAGGATCTCGGTGGCTTTCTTT
-,TRBJ2-1,TRBV28,-,CASSSPGAQSHNEQFF,TGTGCCAGCAGTTCTCCAGGGGCACAGAGCCACAATGAGCAGTTCTTC
-,TRBJ2-2,TRBV27,TRBD2,CASSILIAGGRPGELFF,TGTGCCAGCAGTATACTAATAGCGGGAGGGCGGCCCGGGGAGCTGTTTTTT
-,TRBJ2-3,TRBV6-2/TRBV6-3,-,CASSYSGLTDTQYF,TGTGCCAGCAGTTACAGCGGACTCACAGATACGCAGTATTTT
many,TRBJ1-2,TRBV5-1,-,CASSQDGQYGYTF,TGCGCCAGCAGCCAGGACGGTCAATATGGCTACACCTTC
few,TRBJ2-7,TRBV27,TRBD2,CASSLRGDRYEQYF,TGTGCCAGCAGTTTACGGGGGGATCGGTACGAGCAGTACTTC
many,TRBJ2-2,TRBV29-1,-,CSVANTGELFF,TGCAGCGTTGCAAACACCGGGGAGCTGTTTTTT
few,TRBJ2-7,TRBV14,-,CASSQGHRTYEQYF,TGTGCCAGCAGCCAAGGTCACAGGACCTACGAGCAGTACTTC
many,TRBJ2-1,TRBV7-3,-,CASSLGPYNEQFF,TGTGCCAGCAGCTTAGGGCCGTACAATGAGCAGTTCTTC
few,TRBJ1-6,TRBV18,-,CASSPGDSPLHF,TGTGCCAGCTCACCTGGGGATTCACCCCTCCACTTT
-,TRBJ2-1,TRBV27,TRBD2,CASSPDLGRVRGTNNNEQFF,TGTGCCAGCAGTCCAGACCTGGGGAGGGTAAGAGGGACTAACAACAATGAGCAGTTCTTC
many,TRBJ1-5,TRBV28,-,CASSWRGGQPQHF,TGTGCCAGCAGTTGGAGGGGAGGTCAGCCCCAGCATTTT
-,TRBJ2-1,TRBV27,TRBD2,CASSTTRLAGSYNEQFF,TGTGCCAGCAGTACCACTAGACTAGCGGGTTCCTACAATGAGCAGTTCTTC
few,TRBJ1-2,TRBV6-2/TRBV6-3,-,CASSFGQTYGYTF,TGTGCCAGCAGTTTCGGACAGACCTATGGCTACACCTTC
-,TRBJ2-2,TRBV11-2,-,CASSLAREIGRELFF,TGTGCCAGCAGCTTAGCCCGGGAGATAGGACGGGAGCTGTTTTTT
medium-sized,TRBJ2-3,TRBV12-3/TRBV12-4,TRBD2,CASSFLAGGADTQYF,TGTGCCAGCAGTTTCCTCGCGGGAGGGGCCGATACGCAGTATTTT
-,TRBJ2-3,TRBV9,-,CASSVQTTTRGADTQYF,TGTGCCAGCAGCGTTCAGACGACCACAAGGGGGGCAGATACGCAGTATTTT
-,TRBJ2-1,TRBV20-1,TRBD1,CSARDPDRGDNEQFF,TGCAGTGCTAGAGATCCGGACAGGGGAGACAATGAGCAGTTCTTC
few,TRBJ2-7,TRBV28,TRBD2,CASSARPGTSGTYEQYF,TGTGCCAGCAGTGCCCGACCCGGGACTAGCGGGACATACGAGCAGTACTTC
few,TRBJ2-1,TRBV24-1,-,CATSDAGGQKGNEQFF,TGTGCCACCAGTGACGCCGGGGGACAGAAAGGCAATGAGCAGTTCTTC
few,TRBJ2-1,TRBV6-2/TRBV6-3,-,CASSYLASHEQFF,TGTGCCAGCAGTTACCTGGCTAGCCATGAGCAGTTCTTC
few,TRBJ1-5,TRBV19,-,CASSPWTASNQPQHF,TGTGCCAGTAGTCCCTGGACAGCTAGCAATCAGCCCCAGCATTTT
-,TRBJ2-2,TRBV7-9,TRBD1,CASSRQGFHTGELFF,TGTGCCAGCAGCCGACAGGGTTTTCACACCGGGGAGCTGTTTTTT
-,TRBJ2-3,TRBV6-2/TRBV6-3,-,CASSWRTPRTDTQYF,TGTGCCAGCAGTTGGAGGACGCCACGCACAGATACGCAGTATTTT
few,TRBJ1-1,TRBV7-2,-,CASRRQNTEAFF,TGTGCCAGCAGGAGACAGAACACTGAAGCTTTCTTT
-,TRBJ2-7,TRBV5-1,TRBD2,CASSLSLAGGSAYEQYF,TGCGCCAGCAGCTTGTCACTAGCGGGAGGGTCGGCCTACGAGCAGTACTTC
-,TRBJ2-1,TRBV10-3,TRBD2,CAISGLAGGGSYNEQFF,TGTGCCATCAGCGGACTAGCGGGAGGAGGCTCCTACAATGAGCAGTTCTTC
-,TRBJ1-6,TRBV9,-,CASSVASSYNSPLHF,TGTGCCAGCAGCGTTGCGAGCTCCTATAATTCACCCCTCCACTTT
few,TRBJ2-3,TRBV5-1,-,CASSLWGDTQYF,TGCGCCAGCAGCTTATGGGGGGATACGCAGTATTTT
few,TRBJ2-3,TRBV7-8,-,CASSQPSTDTQYF,TGTGCCAGCAGCCAACCTAGCACAGATACGCAGTATTTT
few,TRBJ2-5,TRBV18,-,CASSPYGTLSGETQYF,TGTGCCAGCTCACCATACGGGACATTATCAGGAGAGACCCAGTACTTC
many,TRBJ2-1,TRBV11-1,-,CASSSSRGPNEQFF,TGTGCCAGCAGCTCGTCGCGAGGCCCGAATGAGCAGTTCTTC
few,TRBJ1-1,TRBV6-6,-,CASSYSSRTNTEAFF,TGTGCCAGCAGTTACTCGTCTCGGACTAACACTGAAGCTTTCTTT
many,TRBJ2-3,TRBV7-9,-,CATPTDTQYF,TGTGCCACACCCACAGATACGCAGTATTTT
few,TRBJ2-1,TRBV7-9,-,CASSPRSYNEQFF,TGTGCCAGCAGTCCCCGCTCCTACAATGAGCAGTTCTTC
many,TRBJ1-6,TRBV4-1,-,CASSQASATAENSPLHF,TGCGCCAGCAGCCAAGCCAGTGCTACGGCCGAAAATTCACCCCTCCACTTT
-,TRBJ2-4,TRBV4-3,-,CASSQDSHIAKNIQYF,TGCGCCAGCAGCCAAGATTCCCATATAGCCAAAAACATTCAGTACTTC
-,TRBJ2-3,TRBV5-1,-,CASSLIEADTQYF,TGCGCCAGCAGCTTAATCGAGGCAGATACGCAGTATTTT
few,TRBJ2-2,TRBV12-3/TRBV12-4,-,CASSRGLATTGELFF,TGTGCCAGCAGCCGAGGGCTAGCGACCACCGGGGAGCTGTTTTTT
few,TRBJ2-3,TRBV6-1,-,CASRNPFGTDTQYF,TGTGCCAGCCGGAACCCGTTCGGCACAGATACGCAGTATTTT
few,TRBJ2-7,TRBV6-6,-,CASSRLHEQYF,TGTGCCAGCAGTAGACTCCACGAGCAGTACTTC
-,TRBJ2-3,TRBV6-2/TRBV6-3,TRBD1,CAGRGQAVDTQYF,TGTGCCGGAAGGGGACAGGCCGTTGATACGCAGTATTTT